This TCR beta chain appears in the sequencing data of a study of T-cell memory formation after mild COVID-19. Study-wide background: Among the donors, TCR clusters were largely specific to each donor.

General study points: Some responding clones appeared in pre-infection memory, suggesting cross-reactive memory joined.

TCR alpha and TCR beta cDNA libraries with sample barcodes and UMIs came from 5'RACE using constant-segment primers. TCRdb called the 5' RACE reads again in MiXCR, with one record for every CDR3 protein. The data hold 300,000 or so distinct CDR3 sequences, with around 15% observed a single time. V lost 7 bases, J lost 5 bases, and 9 bases lay in between. The germline V gene has CDR1 MDHEN and CDR2 SYDVKM. The CDR3 loop spans 13 amino acids. For this clonotype: Its specificity is not known.

Material for sequencing was PBMCs or a T cell subset sorted from them (not recorded which). The TCR sequence derives from a man aged 18 to 29 who had mild COVID-19 (a few samples of this study predate the infection). Cell type and time point are not known. V gene TRBV28 combines with J gene TRBJ1-6; unclear D gene. CDR3 protein: CASKRTDNSPLHF. Written as DNA, the CDR3 is TGTGCCAGCAAGCGTACTGATAATTCACCCCTCCACTTT.